Listed here is a single TCR beta chain. Its antigen is still unknown. This sample was included in a study of shared clonotypes between healthy human individuals. Broader study findings: Across subsets, estimated richness was generally greater for naive than for memory populations. Incompleteness in sorted-subset sequencing, despite large depth, was shown by rarefaction. When compared with the clonotypes that were shared by all four sorted-subset donors, the non-shared clonotypes turned out to have lower generation probabilities.

Each PCR replicate from the sorted subsets contained 200 to 250 ng DNA, which is 30,000 or so T cell genomes. TCRdb keeps only in-frame clones here, not all; method: immunoSEQ multiplex PCR. The data contain about 2,100,000 clones, 85% to 95% of them singletons. CDR1 is SGHDT, CDR2 YYEEEE, per germline. There are 15 residues in the CDR3. V was shortened by 3 bases and J by 4 bases, with 13 bases between the two germline ends. CD45RO negativity and positive selection for CCR7 defined naive CD8 cells, a population that excluded terminally differentiated effector memory CD45RA+ cells. The sequenced sample consisted of naive CD8+ T cells from PBMCs. The genes are TRBV5-6 and TRBJ1-4; D ambiguous. The clonotype comes from a man aged 18 to 29 in good health. Some clones in this sample may be carry-over from other donors' samples. CDR3 amino acids: CASSWDIGVNEKLFF. The DNA of the CDR3 is TGTGCCAGCAGCTGGGATATTGGGGTTAATGAAAAACTGTTTTTT.